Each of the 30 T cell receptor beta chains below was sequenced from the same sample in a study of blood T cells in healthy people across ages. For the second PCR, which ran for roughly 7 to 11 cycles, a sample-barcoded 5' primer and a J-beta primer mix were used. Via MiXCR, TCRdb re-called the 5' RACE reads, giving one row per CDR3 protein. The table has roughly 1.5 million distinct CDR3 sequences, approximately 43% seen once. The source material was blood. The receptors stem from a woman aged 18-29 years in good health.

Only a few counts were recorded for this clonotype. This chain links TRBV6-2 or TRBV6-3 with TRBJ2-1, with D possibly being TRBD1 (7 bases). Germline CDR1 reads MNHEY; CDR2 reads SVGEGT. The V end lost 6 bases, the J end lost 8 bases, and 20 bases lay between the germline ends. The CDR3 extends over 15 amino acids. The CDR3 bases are TGTGCCAGCAGCCGGAGGGGCAGGGGGGATGATGAGCAGTTCTTC. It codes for CASSRRGRGDDEQFF.

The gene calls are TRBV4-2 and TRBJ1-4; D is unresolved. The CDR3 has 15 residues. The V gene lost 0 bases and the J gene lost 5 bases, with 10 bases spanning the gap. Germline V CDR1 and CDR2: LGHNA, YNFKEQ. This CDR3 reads CASSQDLDGNEKLFF. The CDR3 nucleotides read TGTGCCAGCAGCCAAGATTTGGACGGGAATGAAAAACTGTTTTTT.

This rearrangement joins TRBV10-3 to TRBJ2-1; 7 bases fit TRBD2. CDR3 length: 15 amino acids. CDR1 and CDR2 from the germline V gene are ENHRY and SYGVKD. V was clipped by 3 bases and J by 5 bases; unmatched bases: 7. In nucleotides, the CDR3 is TGTGCCATCAGTGAAGGACTAGAGGAGAACAATGAGCAGTTCTTC. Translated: CAISEGLEENNEQFF.

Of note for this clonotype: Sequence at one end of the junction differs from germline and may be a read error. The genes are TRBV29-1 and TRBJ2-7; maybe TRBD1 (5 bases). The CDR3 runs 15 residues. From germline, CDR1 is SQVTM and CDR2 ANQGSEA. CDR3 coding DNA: TGCAGCGTTGAAGTCCCCATCGGCAGGGTTTACGGGCAGTACTTC. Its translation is CSVEVPIGRVYGQYF.

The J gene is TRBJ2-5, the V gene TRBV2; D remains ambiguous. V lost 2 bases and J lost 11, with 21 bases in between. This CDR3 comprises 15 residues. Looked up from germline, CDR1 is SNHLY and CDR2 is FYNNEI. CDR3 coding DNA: TGTGCCAGCAGTGAAATGGCTAAGGGTTTCAATGAGCAGTACTTC. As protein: CASSEMAKGFNEQYF.

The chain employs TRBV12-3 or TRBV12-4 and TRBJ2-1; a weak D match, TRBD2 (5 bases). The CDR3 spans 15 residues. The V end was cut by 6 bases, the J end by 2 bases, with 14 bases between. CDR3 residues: CASRSATGAYNEQFF. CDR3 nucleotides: TGTGCCAGCAGATCCGCGACCGGGGCCTACAATGAGCAGTTCTTC.

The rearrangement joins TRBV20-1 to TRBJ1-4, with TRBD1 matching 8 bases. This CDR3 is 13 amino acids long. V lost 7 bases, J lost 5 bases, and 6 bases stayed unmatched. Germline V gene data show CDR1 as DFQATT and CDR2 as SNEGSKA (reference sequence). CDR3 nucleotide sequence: TGCAGTGGCCGGGCAGGGGGCAATGAAAAACTGTTTTTT. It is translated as CSGRAGGNEKLFF.

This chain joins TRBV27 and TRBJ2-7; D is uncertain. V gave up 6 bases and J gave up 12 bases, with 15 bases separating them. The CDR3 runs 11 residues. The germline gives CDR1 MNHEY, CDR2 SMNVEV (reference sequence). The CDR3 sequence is CASSSGPLAYF. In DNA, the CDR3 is TGTGCCAGCAGCAGTGGGCCCCTCGCGTACTTC.

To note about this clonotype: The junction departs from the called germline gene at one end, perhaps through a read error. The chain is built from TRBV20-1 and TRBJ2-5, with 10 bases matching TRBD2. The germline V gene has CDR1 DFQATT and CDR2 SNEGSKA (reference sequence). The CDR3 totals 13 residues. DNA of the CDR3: TGTAGTTACGAGCGGGGGGGTCAAGAGACCCAGTACTTC. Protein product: CSYERGGQETQYF.

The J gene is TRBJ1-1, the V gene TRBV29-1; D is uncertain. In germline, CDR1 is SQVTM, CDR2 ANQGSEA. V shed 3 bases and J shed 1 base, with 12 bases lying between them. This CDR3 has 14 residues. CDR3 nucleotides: TGCAGCGTTGAGGGCGAGACACGGAACACTGAAGCTTTCTTT. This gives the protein CSVEGETRNTEAFF.

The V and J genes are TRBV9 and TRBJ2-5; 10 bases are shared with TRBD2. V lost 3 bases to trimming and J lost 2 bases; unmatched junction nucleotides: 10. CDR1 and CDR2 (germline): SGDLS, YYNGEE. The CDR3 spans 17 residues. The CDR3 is CASSDSLAGVGQETQYF. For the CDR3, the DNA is TGTGCCAGCAGCGATTCCCTAGCGGGAGTTGGGCAAGAGACCCAGTACTTC.

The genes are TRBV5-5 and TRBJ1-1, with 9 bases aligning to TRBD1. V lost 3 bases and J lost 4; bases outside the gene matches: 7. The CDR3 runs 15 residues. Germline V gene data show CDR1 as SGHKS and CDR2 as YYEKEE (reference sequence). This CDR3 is CASSSTGTGSTEAFF. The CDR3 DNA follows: TGTGCCAGCAGCTCAACCGGGACAGGGTCCACTGAAGCTTTCTTT.

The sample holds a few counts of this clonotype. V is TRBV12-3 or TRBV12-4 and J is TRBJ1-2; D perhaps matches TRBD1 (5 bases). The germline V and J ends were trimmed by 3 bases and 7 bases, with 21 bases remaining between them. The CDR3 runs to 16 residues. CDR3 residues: CASSLVGTSIRIGYTF. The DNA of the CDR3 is TGTGCCAGCAGTTTGGTCGGGACGTCTATCCGTATTGGCTACACCTTC.

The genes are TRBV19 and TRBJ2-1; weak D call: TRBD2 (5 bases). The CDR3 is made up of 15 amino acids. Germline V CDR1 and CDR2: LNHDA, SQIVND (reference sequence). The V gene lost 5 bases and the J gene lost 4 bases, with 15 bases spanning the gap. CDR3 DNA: TGTGCCAGTAGTCTTCCGGGATCCTATTACAATGAGCAGTTCTTC. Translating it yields CASSLPGSYYNEQFF.

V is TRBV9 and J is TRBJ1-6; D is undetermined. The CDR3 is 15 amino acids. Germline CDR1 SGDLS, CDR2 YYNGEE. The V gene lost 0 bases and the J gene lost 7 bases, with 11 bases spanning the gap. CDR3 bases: TGTGCCAGCAGCGTAGTAGACTCCCTCAATTCACCCCTCCACTTT. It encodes CASSVVDSLNSPLHF.

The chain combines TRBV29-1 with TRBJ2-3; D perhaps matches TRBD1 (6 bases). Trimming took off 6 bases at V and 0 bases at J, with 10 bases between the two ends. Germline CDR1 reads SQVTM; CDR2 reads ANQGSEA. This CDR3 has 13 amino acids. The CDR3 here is CSVRGWSTDTQYF. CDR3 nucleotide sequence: TGCAGCGTGAGGGGGTGGAGCACAGATACGCAGTATTTT.

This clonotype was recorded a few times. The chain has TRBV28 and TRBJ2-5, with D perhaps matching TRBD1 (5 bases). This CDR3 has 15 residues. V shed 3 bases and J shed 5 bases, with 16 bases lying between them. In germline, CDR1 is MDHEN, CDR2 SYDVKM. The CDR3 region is CASSLAGSWGETQYF. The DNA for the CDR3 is TGTGCCAGCAGTTTGGCCGGGTCCTGGGGCGAGACCCAGTACTTC.

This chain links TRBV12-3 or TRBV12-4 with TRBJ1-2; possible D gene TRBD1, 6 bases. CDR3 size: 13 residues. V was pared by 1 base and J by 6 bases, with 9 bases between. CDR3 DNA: TGTGCCAGCAGTTTAGGGACAGCTAATGGCTACACCTTC. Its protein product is CASSLGTANGYTF.

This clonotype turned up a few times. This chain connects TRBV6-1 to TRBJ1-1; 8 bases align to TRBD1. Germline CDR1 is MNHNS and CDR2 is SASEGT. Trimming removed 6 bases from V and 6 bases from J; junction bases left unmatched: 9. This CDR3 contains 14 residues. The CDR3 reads CASRTGGTVPEAFF. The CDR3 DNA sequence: TGTGCCAGCAGAACAGGGGGAACGGTTCCTGAAGCTTTCTTT.

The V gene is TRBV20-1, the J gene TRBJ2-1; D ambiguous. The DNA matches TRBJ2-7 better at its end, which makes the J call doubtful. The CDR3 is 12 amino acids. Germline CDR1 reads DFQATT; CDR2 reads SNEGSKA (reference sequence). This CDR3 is CSARAFDNEQYF. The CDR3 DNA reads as TGCAGTGCTAGGGCCTTCGACAATGAGCAGTACTTC.

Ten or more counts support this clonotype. CDR3 bases: TGTGCCAGCAGTTTTTCCGACTCCTACGAGCAGTACTTC. Translating gives CASSFSDSYEQYF. The J gene is TRBJ2-7, the V gene TRBV12-3 or TRBV12-4; D is ambiguous. V lost 3 bases, J lost 0 bases, and 6 bases lay in between. The CDR3 covers 13 residues.

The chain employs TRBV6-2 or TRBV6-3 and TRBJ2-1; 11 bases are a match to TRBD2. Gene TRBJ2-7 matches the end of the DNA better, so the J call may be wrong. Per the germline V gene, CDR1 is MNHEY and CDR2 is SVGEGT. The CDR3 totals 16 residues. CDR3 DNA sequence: TGTGCCAGCAGGCCGGTTGGACTAGCGGGTAGGAATGAGCAGTACTTC. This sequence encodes CASRPVGLAGRNEQYF.

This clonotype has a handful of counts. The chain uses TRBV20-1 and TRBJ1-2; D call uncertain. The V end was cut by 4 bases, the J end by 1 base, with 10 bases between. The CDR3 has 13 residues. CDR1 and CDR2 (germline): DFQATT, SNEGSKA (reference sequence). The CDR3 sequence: CSAMRQLNYGYTF. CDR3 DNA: TGCAGTGCTATGAGACAACTTAACTATGGCTACACCTTC.

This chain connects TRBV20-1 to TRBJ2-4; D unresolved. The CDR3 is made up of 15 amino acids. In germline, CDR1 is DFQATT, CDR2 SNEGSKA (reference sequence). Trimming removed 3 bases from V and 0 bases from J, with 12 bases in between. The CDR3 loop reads CSASRYALAKNIQYF. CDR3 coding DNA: TGCAGTGCTAGTAGATATGCCCTAGCCAAAAACATTCAGTACTTC.

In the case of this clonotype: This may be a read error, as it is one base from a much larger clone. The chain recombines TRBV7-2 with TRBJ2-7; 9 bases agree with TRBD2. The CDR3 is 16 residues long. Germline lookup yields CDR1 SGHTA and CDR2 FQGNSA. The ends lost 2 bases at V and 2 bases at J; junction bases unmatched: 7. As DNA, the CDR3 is TGTGCCAGCAGCTTATATGGGACTAGCAGTGCCTACGAGCAGTACTTC. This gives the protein CASSLYGTSSAYEQYF.

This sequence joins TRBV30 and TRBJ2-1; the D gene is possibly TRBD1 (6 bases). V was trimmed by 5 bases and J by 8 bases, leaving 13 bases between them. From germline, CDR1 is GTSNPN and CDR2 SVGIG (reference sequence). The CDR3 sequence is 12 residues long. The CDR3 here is CAWGDTSHEQFF. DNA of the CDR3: TGTGCCTGGGGGGACACTTCCCATGAGCAGTTCTTC.

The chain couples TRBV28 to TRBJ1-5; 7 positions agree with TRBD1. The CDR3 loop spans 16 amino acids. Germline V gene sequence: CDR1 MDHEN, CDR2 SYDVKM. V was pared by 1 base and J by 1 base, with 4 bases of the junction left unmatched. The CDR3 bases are TGTGCCAGCAGTTTATATTCCAGGGGGAGCAATCAGCCCCAGCATTTT. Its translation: CASSLYSRGSNQPQHF.

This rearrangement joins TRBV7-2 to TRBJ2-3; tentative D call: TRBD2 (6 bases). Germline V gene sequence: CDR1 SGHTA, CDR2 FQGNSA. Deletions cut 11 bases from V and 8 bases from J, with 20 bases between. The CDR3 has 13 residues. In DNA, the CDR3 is TGTGCCCGCGGGACCGCCAGCTCCCCTACGCAGTATTTT. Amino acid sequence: CARGTASSPTQYF.

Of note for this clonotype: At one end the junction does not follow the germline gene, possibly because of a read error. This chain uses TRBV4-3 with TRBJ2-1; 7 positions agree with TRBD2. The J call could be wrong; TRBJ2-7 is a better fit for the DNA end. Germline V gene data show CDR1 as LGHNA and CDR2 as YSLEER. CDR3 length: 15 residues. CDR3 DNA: TGCACCAGCAGCCAGGCGGGGGTCAGTTACAATGAGCAGTACTTC. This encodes CTSSQAGVSYNEQYF.

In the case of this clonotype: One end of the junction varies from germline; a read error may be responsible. The CDR3 loop is CAISLTGGSYNEQFF. The CDR3 nucleotides are TGTGCCATCAGCCTGACAGGGGGCTCCTACAATGAGCAGTTCTTC. The chain has TRBV7-2 and TRBJ2-1, with TRBD1 identical over 9 bases. The CDR3 is 15 amino acids. Germline CDR1 is SGHTA and CDR2 is FQGNSA. Looking up the rest from reference TRBV7-2 and TRBJ2-1 gives the full variable domain: GAGVSQSPSNKVTEKGKDVELRCDPISGHTALYWYRQSLGQGLEFLIYFQGNSAPDKSGLPSDRFSAERTGGSVSTLTIQRTQQEDSAVYLCAISLTGGSYNEQFFGPGTRLTVL.